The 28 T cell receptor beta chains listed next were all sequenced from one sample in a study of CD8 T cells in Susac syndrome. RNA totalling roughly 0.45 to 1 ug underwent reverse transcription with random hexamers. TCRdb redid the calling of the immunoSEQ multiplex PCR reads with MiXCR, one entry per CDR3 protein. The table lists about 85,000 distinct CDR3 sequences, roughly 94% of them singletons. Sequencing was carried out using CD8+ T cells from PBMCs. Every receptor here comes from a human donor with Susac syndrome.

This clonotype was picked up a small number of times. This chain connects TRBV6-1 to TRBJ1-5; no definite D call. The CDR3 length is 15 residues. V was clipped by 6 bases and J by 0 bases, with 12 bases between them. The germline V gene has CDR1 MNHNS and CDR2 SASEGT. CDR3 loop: CASSSGPYSNQPQHF. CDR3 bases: TGTGCCAGCAGCTCCGGGCCCTATAGCAATCAGCCCCAGCATTTT.

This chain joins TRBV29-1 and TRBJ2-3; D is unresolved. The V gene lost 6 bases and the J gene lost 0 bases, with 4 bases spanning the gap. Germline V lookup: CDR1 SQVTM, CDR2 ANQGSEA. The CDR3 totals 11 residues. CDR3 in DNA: TGCAGCGTATACAGCACAGATACGCAGTATTTT. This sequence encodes CSVYSTDTQYF.

The CDR3 spells CASSYTGTSSYEQYF. The DNA of the CDR3 is TGCGCCAGCAGCTACACCGGGACCAGCTCCTACGAGCAGTACTTC. The chain is built from TRBV5-1 and TRBJ2-7; D is possibly TRBD1 or TRBD2 (5 bases each). This CDR3 region has 15 residues. Deletions cut 3 bases from V and 0 bases from J, with 13 bases between. Germline CDR1 reads SGHRS; CDR2 reads YFSETQ.

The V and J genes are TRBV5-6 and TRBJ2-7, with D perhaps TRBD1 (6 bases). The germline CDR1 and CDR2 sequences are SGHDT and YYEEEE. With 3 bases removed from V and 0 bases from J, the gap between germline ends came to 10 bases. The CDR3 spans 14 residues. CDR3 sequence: CASSSGTPSYEQYF. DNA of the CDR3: TGTGCCAGCAGCTCCGGGACACCCTCCTACGAGCAGTACTTC.

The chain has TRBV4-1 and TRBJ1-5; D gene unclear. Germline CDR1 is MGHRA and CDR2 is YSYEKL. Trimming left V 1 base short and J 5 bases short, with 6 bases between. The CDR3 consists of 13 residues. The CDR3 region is CASSQGEHQPQHF. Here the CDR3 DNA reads TGCGCCAGCAGCCAAGGGGAGCATCAGCCCCAGCATTTT.

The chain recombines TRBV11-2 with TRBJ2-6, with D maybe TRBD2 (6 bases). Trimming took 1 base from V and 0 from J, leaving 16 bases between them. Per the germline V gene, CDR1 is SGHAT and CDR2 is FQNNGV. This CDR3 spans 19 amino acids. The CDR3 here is CASSLVVWGDNSGANVLTF. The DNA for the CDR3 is TGTGCCAGCAGCTTAGTCGTTTGGGGGGATAACTCTGGGGCCAACGTCCTGACTTTC. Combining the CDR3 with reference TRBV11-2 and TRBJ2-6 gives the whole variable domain EAGVAQSPRYKIIEKRQSVAFWCNPISGHATLYWYQQILGQGPKLLIQFQNNGVVDDSQLPKDRFSAERLKGVDSTLKIQPAKLEDSAVYLCASSLVVWGDNSGANVLTFGAGSRLTVL.

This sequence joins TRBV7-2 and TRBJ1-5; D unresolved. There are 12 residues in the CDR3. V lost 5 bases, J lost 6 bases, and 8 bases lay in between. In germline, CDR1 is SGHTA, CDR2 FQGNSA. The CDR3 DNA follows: TGTGCCAGCAGCCTCCCCTTTCAGCCCCAGCATTTT. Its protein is CASSLPFQPQHF.

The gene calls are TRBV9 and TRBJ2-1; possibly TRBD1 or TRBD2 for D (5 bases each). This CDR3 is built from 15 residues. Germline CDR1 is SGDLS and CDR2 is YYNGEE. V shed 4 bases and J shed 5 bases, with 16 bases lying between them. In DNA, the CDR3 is TGTGCCAGCAGCCTACTAGGGGCAGGAGACAATGAGCAGTTCTTC. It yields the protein CASSLLGAGDNEQFF. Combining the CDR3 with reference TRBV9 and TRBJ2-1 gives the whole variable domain DSGVTQTPKHLITATGQRVTLRCSPRSGDLSVYWYQQSLDQGLQFLIQYYNGEERAKGNILERFSAQQFPDLHSELNLSSLELGDSALYFCASSLLGAGDNEQFFGPGTRLTVL.

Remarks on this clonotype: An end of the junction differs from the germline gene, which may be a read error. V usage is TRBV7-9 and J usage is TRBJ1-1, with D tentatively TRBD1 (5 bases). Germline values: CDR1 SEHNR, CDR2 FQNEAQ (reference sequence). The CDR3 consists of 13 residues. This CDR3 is CASRLGGGPEAFF. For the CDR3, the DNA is TGTGCCAGCAGATTAGGTGGGGGACCCGAAGCTTTCTTT.

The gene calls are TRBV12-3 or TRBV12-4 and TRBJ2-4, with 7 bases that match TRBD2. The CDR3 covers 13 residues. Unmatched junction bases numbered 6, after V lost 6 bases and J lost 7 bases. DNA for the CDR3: TGTGCCAGCAGGTCCACTAGCGCTAACATTCAGTACTTC. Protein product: CASRSTSANIQYF.

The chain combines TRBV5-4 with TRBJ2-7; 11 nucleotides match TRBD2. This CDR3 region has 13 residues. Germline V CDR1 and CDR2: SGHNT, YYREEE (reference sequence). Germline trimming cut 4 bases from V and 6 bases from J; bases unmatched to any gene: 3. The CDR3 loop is CASSGLAGGEQYF. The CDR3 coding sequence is TGTGCCAGCAGCGGACTAGCGGGCGGCGAGCAGTACTTC.

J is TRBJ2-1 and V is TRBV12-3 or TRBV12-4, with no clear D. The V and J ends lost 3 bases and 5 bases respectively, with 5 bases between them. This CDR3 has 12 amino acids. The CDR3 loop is CASSFIDNEQFF. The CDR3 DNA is TGTGCCAGCAGTTTTATTGACAATGAGCAGTTCTTC.

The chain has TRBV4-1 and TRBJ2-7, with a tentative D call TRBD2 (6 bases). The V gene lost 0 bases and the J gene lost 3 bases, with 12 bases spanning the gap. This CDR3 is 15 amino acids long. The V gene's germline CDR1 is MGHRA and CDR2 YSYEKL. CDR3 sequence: CASSQEAGRLYEQYF. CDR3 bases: TGCGCCAGCAGCCAAGAGGCGGGACGCCTCTACGAGCAGTACTTC.

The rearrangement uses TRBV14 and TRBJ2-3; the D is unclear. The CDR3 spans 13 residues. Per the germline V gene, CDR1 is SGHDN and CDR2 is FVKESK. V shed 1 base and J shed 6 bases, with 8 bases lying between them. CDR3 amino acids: CASSQVSPDTQYF. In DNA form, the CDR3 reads TGTGCCAGCAGCCAAGTCAGCCCTGATACGCAGTATTTT.

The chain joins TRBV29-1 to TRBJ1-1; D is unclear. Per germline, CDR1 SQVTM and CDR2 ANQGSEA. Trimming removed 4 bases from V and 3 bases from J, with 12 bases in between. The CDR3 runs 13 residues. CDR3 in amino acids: CSVGRLRDTEAFF. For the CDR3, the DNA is TGCAGCGTTGGGAGGCTGAGGGACACTGAAGCTTTCTTT.

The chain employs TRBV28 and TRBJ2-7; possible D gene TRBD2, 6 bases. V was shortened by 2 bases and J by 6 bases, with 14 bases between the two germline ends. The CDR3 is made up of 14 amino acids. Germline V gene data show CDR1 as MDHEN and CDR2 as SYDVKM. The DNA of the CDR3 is TGTGCCAGCAGTTTAGCCACGGGAGATCGCGAGCAGTACTTC. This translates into CASSLATGDREQYF.

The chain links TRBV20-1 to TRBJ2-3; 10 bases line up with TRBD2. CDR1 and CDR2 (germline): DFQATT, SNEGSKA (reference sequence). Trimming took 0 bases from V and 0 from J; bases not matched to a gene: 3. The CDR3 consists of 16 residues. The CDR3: CSARDPTSGSTDTQYF. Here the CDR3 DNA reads TGCAGTGCTAGAGACCCGACTAGCGGGAGCACAGATACGCAGTATTTT.

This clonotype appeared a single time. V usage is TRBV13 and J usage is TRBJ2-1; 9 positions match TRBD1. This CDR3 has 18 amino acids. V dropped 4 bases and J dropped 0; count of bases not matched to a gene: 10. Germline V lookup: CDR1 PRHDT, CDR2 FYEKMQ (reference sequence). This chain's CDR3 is CASSSPGQGSRSYNEQFF. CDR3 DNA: TGTGCCAGCAGCTCACCGGGACAGGGAAGTCGCTCCTACAATGAGCAGTTCTTC. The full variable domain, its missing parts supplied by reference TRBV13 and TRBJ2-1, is AAGVIQSPRHLIKEKRETATLKCYPIPRHDTVYWYQQGPGQDPQFLISFYEKMQSDKGSIPDRFSAQQFSDYHSELNMSSLELGDSALYFCASSSPGQGSRSYNEQFFGPGTRLTVL.

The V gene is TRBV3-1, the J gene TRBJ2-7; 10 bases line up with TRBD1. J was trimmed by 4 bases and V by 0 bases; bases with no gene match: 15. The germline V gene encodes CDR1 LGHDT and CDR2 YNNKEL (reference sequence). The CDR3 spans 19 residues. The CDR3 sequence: CASSQDPRDRGAIWYEQYF. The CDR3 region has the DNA TGTGCCAGCAGCCAAGATCCGAGGGACAGGGGTGCCATTTGGTACGAGCAGTACTTC.

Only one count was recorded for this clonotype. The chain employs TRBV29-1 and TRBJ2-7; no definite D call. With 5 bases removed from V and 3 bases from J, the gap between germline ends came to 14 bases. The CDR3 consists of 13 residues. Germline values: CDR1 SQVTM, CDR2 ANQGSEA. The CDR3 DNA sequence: TGCAGCGTTTGGCCTCCTTCGGGCTACGAGCAGTACTTC. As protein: CSVWPPSGYEQYF.

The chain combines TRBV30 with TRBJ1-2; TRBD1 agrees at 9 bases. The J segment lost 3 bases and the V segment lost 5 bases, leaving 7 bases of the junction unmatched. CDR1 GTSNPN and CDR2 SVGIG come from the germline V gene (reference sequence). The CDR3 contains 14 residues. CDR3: CAWGEGTGHYGYTF. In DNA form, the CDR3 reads TGTGCCTGGGGGGAAGGGACAGGGCACTATGGCTACACCTTC.

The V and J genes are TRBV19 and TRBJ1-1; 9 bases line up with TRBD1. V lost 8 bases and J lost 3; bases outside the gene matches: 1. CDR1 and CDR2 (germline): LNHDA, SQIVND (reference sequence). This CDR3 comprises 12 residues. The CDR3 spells CASRDRDTEAFF. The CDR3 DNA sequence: TGTGCCAGTCGGGACAGGGACACTGAAGCTTTCTTT. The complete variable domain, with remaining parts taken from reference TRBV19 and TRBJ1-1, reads DGGITQSPKYLFRKEGQNVTLSCEQNLNHDAMYWYRQDPGQGLRLIYYSQIVNDFQKGDIAEGYSVSREKKESFPLTVTSAQKNPTAFYLCASRDRDTEAFFGQGTRLTVV.

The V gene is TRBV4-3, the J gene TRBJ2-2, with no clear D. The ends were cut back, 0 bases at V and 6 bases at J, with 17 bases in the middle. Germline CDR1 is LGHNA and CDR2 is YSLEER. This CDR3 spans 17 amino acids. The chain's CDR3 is CASSQDFGLDRAGELFF. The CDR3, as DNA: TGCGCCAGCAGCCAAGATTTCGGGCTAGATAGGGCCGGGGAGCTGTTTTTT.

The CDR3 nucleotides are TGTGCCAGCTCACCACTCGTTGCTAGCACAGATACGCAGTATTTT. Translation: CASSPLVASTDTQYF. The chain couples TRBV18 to TRBJ2-3, with D unclear. Trimming stripped 1 base from V and 0 bases from J, with 8 bases between. CDR3 size: 15 residues. Germline V CDR1 and CDR2: KGHSH, LQKENI.

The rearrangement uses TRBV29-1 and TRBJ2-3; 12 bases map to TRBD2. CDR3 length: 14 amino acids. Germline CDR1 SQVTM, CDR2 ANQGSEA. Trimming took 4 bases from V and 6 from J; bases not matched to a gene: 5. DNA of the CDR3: TGCAGCGTTGGGCTAGCGGGAGGGCCGGATACGCAGTATTTT. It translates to CSVGLAGGPDTQYF.

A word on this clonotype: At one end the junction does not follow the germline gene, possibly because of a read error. CDR3 loop: CASSPTGTPYNEQFF. The DNA of the CDR3 is TGTGCTAGCAGCCCCACAGGGACCCCTTACAATGAGCAGTTCTTC. This chain joins TRBV7-7 and TRBJ2-1; D is possibly TRBD1 (6 bases). The CDR3 extends over 15 amino acids. CDR1 and CDR2 (germline): SSHAT, FNYEAQ (reference sequence).

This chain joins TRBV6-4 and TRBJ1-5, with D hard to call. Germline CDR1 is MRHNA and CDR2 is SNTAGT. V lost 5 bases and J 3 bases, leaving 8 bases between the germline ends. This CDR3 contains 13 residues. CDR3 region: CASSLRPNQPQHF. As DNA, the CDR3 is TGTGCCAGCAGTCTGCGACCCAATCAGCCCCAGCATTTT.

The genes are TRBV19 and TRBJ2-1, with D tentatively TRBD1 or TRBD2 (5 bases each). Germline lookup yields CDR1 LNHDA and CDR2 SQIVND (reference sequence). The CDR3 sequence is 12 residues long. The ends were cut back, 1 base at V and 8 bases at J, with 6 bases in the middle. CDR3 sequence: CASSIVGDEQFF. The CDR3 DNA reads TGTGCCAGTAGTATAGTGGGGGATGAGCAGTTCTTC.